The 7 T cell receptor beta chains presented below share a single source sample, sequenced in a study of T cell changes during pregnancy in multiple sclerosis. Libraries were prepared by immunoSEQ multiplex PCR; TCRdb keeps only in-frame clonotypes and omits some of them. The table has 100,000 or so clones, approximately 95% seen once. The sample here was peripheral blood, taken after pregnancy. All receptors come from a female donor in good health, enrolled as a control in a pregnancy study.

This chain joins TRBV18 and TRBJ1-2, with TRBD1 as a possible D gene (6 bases). The germline V and J ends were trimmed by 3 bases and 6 bases, with 17 bases remaining between them. Germline V gene sequence: CDR1 KGHSH, CDR2 LQKENI. This CDR3 has 15 residues. As DNA, the CDR3 is TGTGCCAGCTCACCGGCCAGGGGCCTAATGGATGGCTACACCTTC. Translation gives CASSPARGLMDGYTF.

This rearrangement joins TRBV27 to TRBJ2-7; tentatively, D is TRBD2 (6 bases). CDR1 and CDR2 from the germline V gene are MNHEY and SMNVEV (reference sequence). The V and J ends lost 6 bases and 2 bases respectively, with 17 bases between them. The CDR3 spans 15 residues. The CDR3: CASRQGYRETYEQYF. The DNA of the CDR3 is TGTGCCAGCAGACAAGGGTATCGGGAGACCTACGAGCAGTACTTC.

V is TRBV29-1 and J is TRBJ2-7; D possibly corresponds to TRBD2 (5 bases). The germline V gene has CDR1 SQVTM and CDR2 ANQGSEA. Trimming took 1 base from V and 6 from J, leaving 13 bases between them. This CDR3 region has 13 residues. CDR3 residues: CSVEGGPWGEQYF. CDR3 DNA sequence: TGCAGCGTTGAAGGCGGGCCTTGGGGCGAGCAGTACTTC.

This clone was picked up many times. This chain uses TRBV9 with TRBJ2-7; 8 nucleotides match TRBD1. This CDR3 is built from 16 residues. CDR1 is SGDLS, CDR2 YYNGEE, per germline. V lost 0 bases, J lost 3 bases, and 8 bases stayed unmatched. The CDR3 sequence is CASSVGAGTGHYEQYF. CDR3 nucleotide sequence: TGTGCCAGCAGCGTAGGAGCCGGGACAGGACACTACGAGCAGTACTTC.

The V gene is TRBV6-5, the J gene TRBJ1-4; D ambiguous. The V gene's germline CDR1 is MNHEY and CDR2 SVGAGI. Trimming stripped 6 bases from V and 8 bases from J, with 16 bases between. The length of the CDR3 is 14 residues. CDR3 sequence reads: CASSYRGPDEKLFF. In DNA, the CDR3 is TGTGCCAGCAGCTACCGGGGTCCTGACGAAAAACTGTTTTTT.

The table lists this clone with a few counts. The V and J genes are TRBV30 and TRBJ1-1, with TRBD1 matching 7 bases. From germline, CDR1 is GTSNPN and CDR2 SVGIG (reference sequence). This CDR3 contains 16 residues. Trimming cost V 1 base and J 4 bases; bases outside gene matches: 12. CDR3 residues: CAWSEAGRGRSTEAFF. The CDR3, as DNA: TGTGCCTGGAGTGAGGCAGGTAGGGGGCGGAGCACTGAAGCTTTCTTT.

This sequence joins TRBV6-6 and TRBJ2-7; TRBD1 matches at 9 bases. Trimming took 8 bases from V and 4 from J; bases not matched to a gene: 6. Germline CDR1 MNHNY, CDR2 SVGAGI (reference sequence). The CDR3 loop spans 13 amino acids. The CDR3 loop is CASGTGTPYEQYF. CDR3 nucleotides: TGTGCCAGCGGGACAGGGACACCATACGAGCAGTACTTC.